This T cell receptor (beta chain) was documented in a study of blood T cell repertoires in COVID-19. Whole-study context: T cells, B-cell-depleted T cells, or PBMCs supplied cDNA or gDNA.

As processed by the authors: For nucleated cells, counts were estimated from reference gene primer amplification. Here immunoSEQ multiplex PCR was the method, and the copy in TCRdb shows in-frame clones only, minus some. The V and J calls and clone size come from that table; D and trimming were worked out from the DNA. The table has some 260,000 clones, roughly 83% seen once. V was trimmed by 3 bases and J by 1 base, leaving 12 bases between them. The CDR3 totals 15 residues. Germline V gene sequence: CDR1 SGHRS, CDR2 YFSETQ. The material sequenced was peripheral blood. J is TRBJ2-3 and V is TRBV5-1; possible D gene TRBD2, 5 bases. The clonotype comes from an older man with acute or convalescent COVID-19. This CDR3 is CASSSISGGTDTQYF. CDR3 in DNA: TGCGCCAGCAGCTCAATCAGCGGTGGCACAGATACGCAGTATTTT.